This record looks at one T cell receptor beta chain sequence and its context. Its antigen is not known. Those with alopecia areata gave lesional scalp punch biopsies and peripheral blood. The data stem from a study of CD8+ T cells in alopecia areata. Whole-study findings and limits: Sequencing of scalp samples also captures resident alphabeta T cells of normal skin.

V was pared by 4 bases and J by 16 bases, with 9 bases of the junction left unmatched. The CDR3 has 12 residues. The germline gives CDR1 LGHNT, CDR2 FRNRAP. RNA was extracted and reverse transcribed into cDNA as the sequencing template. The table came from immunoSEQ multiplex PCR; TCRdb's copy has only in-frame clones and leaves some out. The table lists approximately 150,000 clones, about 89% of them singletons. The sequence derives from a human donor with alopecia areata. The sample here was CD8+ T cells sorted from blood, taken at week 0. The rearrangement joins TRBV12-5 to TRBJ2-1; 8 nucleotides align to TRBD2. In DNA form, the CDR3 reads TGTGCTAGTGGTTCTCCCGGGACTAGGTCTTTCTTC. This codes for CASGSPGTRSFF.